The entry below describes one T cell receptor beta chain. This CDR3 contains 16 residues. The junction had 9 bases not matched to a gene; V was cut back by 7 bases and J by 0 bases. Germline V CDR1 and CDR2: SNHLY, FYNNEI. Libraries were prepared by immunoSEQ multiplex PCR; TCRdb keeps only in-frame clonotypes and omits some of them. The data hold under 80,000 clones, with approximately 83% observed a single time. This sample is drawn from a study of blood T cell repertoires in COVID-19. Study context: Spain, Italy and the United States supplied samples that represented acute and convalescent COVID-19.

The sample comprised peripheral blood. This clonotype was sampled from a human donor in a cohort sampled during active COVID-19. The chain uses TRBV2 and TRBJ1-3; 7 nucleotides match TRBD1. This CDR3 reads CASTNQQGSSGNTIYF. Written as DNA, the CDR3 is TGTGCCAGCACCAACCAACAGGGGAGCTCTGGAAACACCATATATTTT.